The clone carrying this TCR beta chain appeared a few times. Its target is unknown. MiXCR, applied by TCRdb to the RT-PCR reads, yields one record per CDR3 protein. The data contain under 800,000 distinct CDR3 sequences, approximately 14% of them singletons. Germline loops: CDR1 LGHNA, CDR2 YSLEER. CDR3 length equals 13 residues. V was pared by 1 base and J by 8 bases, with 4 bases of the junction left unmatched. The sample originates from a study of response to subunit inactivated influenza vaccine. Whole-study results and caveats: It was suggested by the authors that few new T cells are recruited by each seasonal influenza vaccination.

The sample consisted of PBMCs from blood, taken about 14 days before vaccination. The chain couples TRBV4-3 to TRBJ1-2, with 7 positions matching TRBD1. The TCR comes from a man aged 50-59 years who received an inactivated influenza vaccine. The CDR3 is CASSQVAGGGYTF. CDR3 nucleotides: TGCGCCAGCAGCCAAGTGGCAGGGGGAGGCTACACCTTC.